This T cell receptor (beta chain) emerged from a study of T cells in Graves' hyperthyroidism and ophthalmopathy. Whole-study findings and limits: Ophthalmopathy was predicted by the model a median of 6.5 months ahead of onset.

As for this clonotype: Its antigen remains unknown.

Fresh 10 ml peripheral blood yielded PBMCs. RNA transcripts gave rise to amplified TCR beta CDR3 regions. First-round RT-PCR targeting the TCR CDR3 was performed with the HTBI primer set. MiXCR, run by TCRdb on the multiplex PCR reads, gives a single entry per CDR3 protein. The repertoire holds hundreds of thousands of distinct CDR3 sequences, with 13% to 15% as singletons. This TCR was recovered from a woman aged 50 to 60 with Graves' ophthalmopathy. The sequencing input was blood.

DNA for the CDR3: TGTGCCAGCAGTTTAATCAGGGGAACTAGCACAGATACGCAGTATTTT. It specifies CASSLIRGTSTDTQYF. The genes are TRBV28 and TRBJ2-3, with D possibly TRBD1 on 6 matching bases. The length of the CDR3 is 16 residues. Germline V gene sequence: CDR1 MDHEN, CDR2 SYDVKM. V dropped 2 bases and J dropped 0 bases, with 12 bases sitting between them.